The table lists the clone carrying this T cell receptor (beta chain) with many counts. The sample is drawn from a study of human T cells and chemical hapten exposure. Described time point: patch test 1, 2 weeks after DPC sensitization. Treatment described: therapeutic diphenylcyclopropenone sensitization with weekly scalp DPC. The study enrolled 18 to 70-year-old alopecia patients suitable for DPC. In the original processing: The median was approximately 89,000 TCRs per sample, ranging about 20,000 to 690,600. TCRdb recomputed calls from the RACE reads with MiXCR, one row per CDR3 protein. It is TCRdb's table, rather than the study itself, that gives the V and J calls and clone size. The sample has approximately 100,000 distinct CDR3 sequences; approximately 11% are singletons. This sequence originates from a woman aged 35 to 49 with alopecia areata. Some clones in this sample may be carry-over from other donors' samples. The sample in question was whole blood, obtained in connection with sensitization to the hapten diphenylcyclopropenone (DPC).

CDR3 protein: CASREPGTGSPGANVLTF. In DNA, the CDR3 is TGCGCCAGCCGTGAGCCCGGGACAGGTTCGCCTGGGGCCAACGTCCTGACTTTC. J is TRBJ2-6 and V is TRBV5-1; 8 bases are a match to TRBD1. J was trimmed by 2 bases and V by 7 bases; bases with no gene match: 14. The CDR3 runs to 18 residues. Germline V gene lookup returns CDR1 SGHRS and CDR2 YFSETQ.